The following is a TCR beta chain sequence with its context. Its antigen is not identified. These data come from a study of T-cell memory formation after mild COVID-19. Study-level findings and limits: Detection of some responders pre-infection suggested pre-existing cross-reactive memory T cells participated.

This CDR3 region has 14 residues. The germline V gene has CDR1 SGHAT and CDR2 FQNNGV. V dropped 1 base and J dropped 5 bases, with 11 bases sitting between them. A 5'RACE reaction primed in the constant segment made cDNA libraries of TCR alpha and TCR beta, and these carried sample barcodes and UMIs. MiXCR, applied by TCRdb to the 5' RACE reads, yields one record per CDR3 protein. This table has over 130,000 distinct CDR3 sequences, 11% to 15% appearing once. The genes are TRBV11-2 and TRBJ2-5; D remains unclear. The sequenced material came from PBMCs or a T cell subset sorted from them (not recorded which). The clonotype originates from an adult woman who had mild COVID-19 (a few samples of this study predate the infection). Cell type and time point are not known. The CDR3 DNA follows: TGTGCCAGCAGCTTAGTAGCTATGCCGGAGACCCAGTACTTC. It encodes CASSLVAMPETQYF.